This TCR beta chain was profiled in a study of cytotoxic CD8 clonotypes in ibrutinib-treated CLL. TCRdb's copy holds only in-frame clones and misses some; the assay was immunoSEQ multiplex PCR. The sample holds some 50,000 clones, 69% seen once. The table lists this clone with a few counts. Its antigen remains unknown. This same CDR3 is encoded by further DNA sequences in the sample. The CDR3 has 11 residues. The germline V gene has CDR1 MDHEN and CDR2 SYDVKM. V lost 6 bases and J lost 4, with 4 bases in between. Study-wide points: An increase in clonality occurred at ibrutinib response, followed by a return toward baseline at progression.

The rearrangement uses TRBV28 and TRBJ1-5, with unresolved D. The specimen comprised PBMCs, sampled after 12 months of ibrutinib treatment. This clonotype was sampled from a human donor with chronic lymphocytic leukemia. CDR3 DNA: TGTGCCAGCAGCTTGAATCAGCCCCAGCATTTT. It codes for CASSLNQPQHF.